The present TCR beta chain was sequenced within a study of T-cell reconstitution after alpha-beta-depleted transplantation in children (dated by TCRdb to 2015 to 2016). Study-wide context: T-cell immune reconstitution after TCRalphabeta/CD19-depleted allogeneic hematopoietic cell transplantation in children was quantitatively tracked in the study by means of TCR repertoire profiling.

Receptor libraries were prepared by PCR. TCRdb records Illumina HiSeq 2500 as the sequencer. Molecular barcoding was employed in the preparation of TCR libraries, with unique molecular identifiers being used to normalize TCRbeta repertoire quantification. In-frame beta chains were kept once TCRdb had trimmed the public reads at Q25 with fastp and called clones with MiXCR. Entries that share a CDR3 protein sequence are merged under the most common genes and DNA. In all, the sample holds some 550,000 distinct CDR3 sequences, and around 16% of those were seen once. Roughly 3.3% of the sample is taken by the ten largest. This clonotype was recorded a few times. It has no known antigen specificity. The record has no base qualities; no much larger clone is one base away. This material consisted of PBMCs from the stem cell graft donor, taken from the stem cell graft. The receptor comes from a human donor who donated a stem cell graft to a child with acute lymphoblastic leukemia.

The DNA sequence is as follows: TGCGCCAGCCAGATACTAGCGGGAGGCGATGAGCAGTTCTTC. This translates into CASQILAGGDEQFF. This receptor chain uses TRBV5-1 and TRBJ2-1, with 12 middle bases fitting TRBD2. The CDR3 sequence holds 14 residues, the cysteine and phenylalanine included. Here the CDR3 DNA is all that survives: 42 bases in frame from base 1. V and J are trimmed by 7 bases and 8 bases, and the gene matches miss 7 bases of the junction. Looking up the germline V gene yields CDR1 SGHRS and CDR2 YFSETQ.